A single sample is the source of the 23 T cell receptor beta chains below, sequenced in a study of cytomegalovirus exposure and HLA in healthy donors. Primers for the PCR totalled 60 Vbeta and 13 Jbeta. TCRdb keeps only in-frame clones here, not all; method: immunoSEQ multiplex PCR. The table lists around 150,000 clones, around 72% of them singletons. The sample taken for sequencing was PBMCs. These receptors all stem from a man aged 35 to 55 in good health and CMV-seropositive.

In DNA form, the CDR3 reads TGTGCCAGCAGAGGCACAGGGGGGGAGACCCAGTACTTC. Translation gives CASRGTGGETQYF. The chain recombines TRBV2 with TRBJ2-5; 8 nucleotides match TRBD1. After removal of 6 bases from V and 5 bases from J, the junction contained 5 bases not matched to a gene. This CDR3 is built from 13 residues. Looked up from germline, CDR1 is SNHLY and CDR2 is FYNNEI. The variable domain in full, completed from reference TRBV2 and TRBJ2-5, reads EPEVTQTPSHQVTQMGQEVILRCVPISNHLYFYWYRQILGQKVEFLVSFYNNEISEKSEIFDDQFSVERPDGSNFTLKIRSTKLEDSAMYFCASRGTGGETQYFGPGTRLLVL.

V is TRBV15 and J is TRBJ2-1, with 7 bases lining up with TRBD2. This CDR3 is built from 14 residues. CDR1 LNHNV and CDR2 YYDKDF come from the germline V gene (reference sequence). V was pared by 3 bases and J by 6 bases, with 5 bases of the junction left unmatched. Here the CDR3 DNA reads TGTGCCACCAGCAGGGGGGGGGTCGGCAATGAGCAGTTCTTC. Amino acids: CATSRGGVGNEQFF.

This clone was counted only a few times. The CDR3 sequence: CASNPSGENTGELFF. The CDR3 DNA follows: TGTGCCAGCAACCCTAGCGGGGAGAACACCGGGGAGCTGTTTTTT. The V call is TRBV9, the J call TRBJ2-2; 9 positions agree with TRBD2. The CDR3 has 15 residues. V lost 6 bases to trimming and J lost 1 base; unmatched junction nucleotides: 4. Germline values: CDR1 SGDLS, CDR2 YYNGEE.

The genes are TRBV30 and TRBJ2-1, with D perhaps TRBD1 (7 bases). This CDR3 comprises 13 residues. The V and J ends lost 3 bases and 6 bases respectively, with 12 bases between them. Germline CDR1 reads GTSNPN; CDR2 reads SVGIG (reference sequence). This CDR3 reads CAWSPRGANEQFF. The DNA of the CDR3 is TGTGCCTGGAGCCCCAGGGGGGCCAATGAGCAGTTCTTC.

V gene TRBV6-1 combines with J gene TRBJ2-3, with 7 bases that match TRBD2. V dropped 6 bases and J dropped 6; count of bases not matched to a gene: 12. CDR3 length equals 15 residues. Germline assignment: CDR1 MNHNS and CDR2 SASEGT. The CDR3 sequence: CASRSWGGSSDTQYF. Here the CDR3 DNA reads TGTGCCAGCAGGTCATGGGGGGGGTCCTCGGATACGCAGTATTTT.

The chain recombines TRBV7-9 with TRBJ2-2; 9 nucleotides line up with TRBD1. CDR3 length equals 14 residues. J gave up 5 bases and V 11 bases, and 9 bases lay outside the gene matches. Germline CDR1 reads SEHNR; CDR2 reads FQNEAQ (reference sequence). The CDR3 region is CAGHPTGGTGELFF. Here the CDR3 DNA reads TGTGCCGGACATCCGACAGGGGGGACCGGGGAGCTGTTTTTT.

The J gene is TRBJ2-7, the V gene TRBV6-5, with 8 bases matching TRBD2. The CDR3 is made up of 15 amino acids. Losses at the gene ends were 5 bases for V and 0 bases for J; bases not matched to a gene: 6. Germline V gene sequence: CDR1 MNHEY, CDR2 SVGAGI. The CDR3: CASSNSGGLSYEQYF. For the CDR3, the DNA is TGTGCCAGCAGTAACAGCGGGGGCCTCTCCTACGAGCAGTACTTC.

This clone was picked up a small number of times. The chain is built from TRBV7-9 and TRBJ1-1, with 7 bases aligning to TRBD1. The CDR3 spans 14 residues. CDR1 is SEHNR, CDR2 FQNEAQ, per germline (reference sequence). The junction had 3 bases not matched to a gene; V was cut back by 4 bases and J by 1 base. The chain's CDR3 is CASSSRTGNTEAFF. CDR3 DNA: TGTGCCAGCAGCTCCAGGACAGGGAACACTGAAGCTTTCTTT.

V and J are TRBV11-2 and TRBJ1-1; the match to TRBD1 covers 10 bases. The CDR3 totals 15 residues. Germline CDR1 reads SGHAT; CDR2 reads FQNNGV. V was pared by 5 bases and J by 11 bases, with 14 bases of the junction left unmatched. CDR3 bases: TGTGCCAGCAGCCCAGACAGGGGGCTGGGGATTGAGGCTTTCTTT. Translation gives CASSPDRGLGIEAFF.

The genes are TRBV7-3 and TRBJ1-1; D not resolved. Germline CDR1 is SGHTA and CDR2 is FQGTGA. The CDR3 is made up of 13 amino acids. The ends were cut back, 5 bases at V and 1 base at J, with 8 bases in the middle. This chain's CDR3 is CASSLPGNTEAFF. CDR3 nucleotide sequence: TGTGCCAGCAGCCTGCCGGGGAACACTGAAGCTTTCTTT.

J is TRBJ1-3 and V is TRBV4-2; 7 bases are shared with TRBD1. Germline assignment: CDR1 LGHNA and CDR2 YNFKEQ. Trimming took 4 bases from V and 8 from J; bases not matched to a gene: 5. CDR3 length equals 13 residues. The CDR3 spells CASSLTGEDTIYF. The CDR3 bases are TGTGCCAGCAGCCTCACAGGGGAGGACACCATATATTTT.

This clone has just a few counts. The chain couples TRBV2 to TRBJ2-5; TRBD2 agrees at 7 bases. Germline-derived CDR1 and CDR2 are SNHLY and FYNNEI. Trimming removed 0 bases from V and 4 bases from J; junction bases left unmatched: 11. This CDR3 spans 17 amino acids. The CDR3, as DNA: TGTGCCAGCAGTGAAGCGCGGGGGACGGCCCTTCGAGAGACCCAGTACTTC. It yields the protein CASSEARGTALRETQYF. The variable domain in full, completed from reference TRBV2 and TRBJ2-5, reads EPEVTQTPSHQVTQMGQEVILRCVPISNHLYFYWYRQILGQKVEFLVSFYNNEISEKSEIFDDQFSVERPDGSNFTLKIRSTKLEDSAMYFCASSEARGTALRETQYFGPGTRLLVL.

The gene calls are TRBV14 and TRBJ1-3; D remains unclear. V was clipped by 7 bases and J by 0 bases, with 13 bases between them. The CDR3 has 15 amino acids. Germline V gives CDR1 SGHDN, CDR2 FVKESK. The CDR3 loop is CASTSEGPSGNTIYF. The CDR3 region has the DNA TGTGCCAGCACCTCGGAGGGCCCCTCTGGAAACACCATATATTTT.

In DNA, the CDR3 is TGTGCCAGCAGCATCGGGACTAGCGGCCAAGAGACCCAGTACTTC. As protein: CASSIGTSGQETQYF. The chain recombines TRBV9 with TRBJ2-5; 11 bases agree with TRBD2. The CDR3 covers 15 residues. The germline gives CDR1 SGDLS, CDR2 YYNGEE. The ends lost 4 bases at V and 1 base at J; junction bases unmatched: 3. Looking up the rest from reference TRBV9 and TRBJ2-5 gives the full variable domain: DSGVTQTPKHLITATGQRVTLRCSPRSGDLSVYWYQQSLDQGLQFLIQYYNGEERAKGNILERFSAQQFPDLHSELNLSSLELGDSALYFCASSIGTSGQETQYFGPGTRLLVL.

V is TRBV7-2 and J is TRBJ1-6; TRBD1 matches at 10 bases. After removal of 3 bases from V and 6 bases from J, the junction contained 2 bases not matched to a gene. CDR1 and CDR2 (germline): SGHTA, FQGNSA. The CDR3 extends over 15 amino acids. The CDR3 here is CASSFRDRGNSPLHF. CDR3 DNA: TGTGCCAGCAGCTTCCGGGACAGGGGTAATTCACCCCTCCACTTT. Looking up the rest from reference TRBV7-2 and TRBJ1-6 gives the full variable domain: GAGVSQSPSNKVTEKGKDVELRCDPISGHTALYWYRQSLGQGLEFLIYFQGNSAPDKSGLPSDRFSAERTGGSVSTLTIQRTQQEDSAVYLCASSFRDRGNSPLHFGNGTRLTVT.

The V call is TRBV5-8, the J call TRBJ2-1; 7 nucleotides match TRBD1. This CDR3 region has 13 residues. CDR1 and CDR2 from the germline V gene are SGHTS and YDEGEE. The junction had 3 bases not matched to a gene; V was cut back by 1 base and J by 8 bases. The CDR3 sequence: CASSLKGGDEQFF. CDR3 DNA sequence: TGTGCCAGCAGCTTGAAAGGGGGCGATGAGCAGTTCTTC.

This rearrangement joins TRBV5-1 to TRBJ2-7, with 10 bases fitting TRBD1. The CDR3 consists of 16 residues. After removal of 3 bases from V and 0 bases from J, the junction contained 6 bases not matched to a gene. CDR1 and CDR2 (germline): SGHRS, YFSETQ. CDR3 in DNA: TGCGCCAGCAGCTGGCAGGGACAGGGGAGCTCCTACGAGCAGTACTTC. Protein product: CASSWQGQGSSYEQYF.

This clone showed up just once. The chain employs TRBV10-1 and TRBJ2-3; 11 nucleotides line up with TRBD1. J lost 0 bases, V lost 6 bases, and 2 bases had no gene match. Germline assignment: CDR1 WNHNN and CDR2 SYGVQD (reference sequence). The CDR3 consists of 15 residues. This chain's CDR3 is CASRGQGDSTDTQYF. The DNA of the CDR3 is TGCGCCAGCAGGGGACAGGGGGATAGCACAGATACGCAGTATTTT.

Here the CDR3 DNA reads TGTGCCAGTGAAGGGGACAGGTTGCCAGGGACCCAGTACTTC. Its translation is CASEGDRLPGTQYF. The chain couples TRBV10-3 to TRBJ2-5; 8 nucleotides agree with TRBD1. After removal of 10 bases from V and 7 bases from J, the junction contained 14 bases not matched to a gene. This CDR3 has 14 amino acids. The germline CDR1 and CDR2 sequences are ENHRY and SYGVKD.

The chain links TRBV5-6 to TRBJ2-5; D gene unclear. Trimming removed 0 bases from V and 1 base from J, with 7 bases in between. Germline V gene sequence: CDR1 SGHDT, CDR2 YYEEEE. CDR3 length: 14 amino acids. CDR3 DNA sequence: TGTGCCAGCAGCTTGGGAGTCACCCAAGAGACCCAGTACTTC. It codes for CASSLGVTQETQYF.

The chain joins TRBV5-1 to TRBJ2-5; 8 bases map to TRBD1. Near its end, the DNA agrees better with TRBJ2-7, so the J call may be wrong. Germline CDR1 reads SGHRS; CDR2 reads YFSETQ. The CDR3 spans 15 residues. CDR3 coding DNA: TGCGCCAGCAGCTTGGCTGGACAGGGTATCGACGAGCAGTACTTC. The encoded protein is CASSLAGQGIDEQYF.

The chain uses TRBV9 and TRBJ1-2; D gene unclear. In germline, CDR1 is SGDLS, CDR2 YYNGEE. V lost 0 bases and J 6 bases, leaving 12 bases between the germline ends. The CDR3 sequence is 14 residues long. Here the CDR3 reads CASSVGPLVDGYTF. The CDR3 DNA reads TGTGCCAGCAGCGTAGGGCCTCTGGTTGATGGCTACACCTTC. The entire variable domain, with the rest obtained from reference TRBV9 and TRBJ1-2, is as follows: DSGVTQTPKHLITATGQRVTLRCSPRSGDLSVYWYQQSLDQGLQFLIQYYNGEERAKGNILERFSAQQFPDLHSELNLSSLELGDSALYFCASSVGPLVDGYTFGSGTRLTVV.

V gene TRBV7-6 combines with J gene TRBJ2-1, with D perhaps TRBD2 (6 bases). This CDR3 has 19 residues. Germline CDR1 SGHVS, CDR2 FNYEAQ. V was trimmed by 4 bases and J by 0 bases, leaving 22 bases between them. CDR3 protein: CASSSPRGSGNPSYNEQFF. The CDR3 coding sequence is TGTGCCAGCAGCTCCCCCCGGGGTAGCGGTAACCCCTCCTACAATGAGCAGTTCTTC. The whole variable domain, filled in from reference TRBV7-6 and TRBJ2-1, reads GAGVSQSPRYKVTKRGQDVALRCDPISGHVSLYWYRQALGQGPEFLTYFNYEAQQDKSGLPNDRFSAERPEGSISTLTIQRTEQRDSAMYRCASSSPRGSGNPSYNEQFFGPGTRLTVL.